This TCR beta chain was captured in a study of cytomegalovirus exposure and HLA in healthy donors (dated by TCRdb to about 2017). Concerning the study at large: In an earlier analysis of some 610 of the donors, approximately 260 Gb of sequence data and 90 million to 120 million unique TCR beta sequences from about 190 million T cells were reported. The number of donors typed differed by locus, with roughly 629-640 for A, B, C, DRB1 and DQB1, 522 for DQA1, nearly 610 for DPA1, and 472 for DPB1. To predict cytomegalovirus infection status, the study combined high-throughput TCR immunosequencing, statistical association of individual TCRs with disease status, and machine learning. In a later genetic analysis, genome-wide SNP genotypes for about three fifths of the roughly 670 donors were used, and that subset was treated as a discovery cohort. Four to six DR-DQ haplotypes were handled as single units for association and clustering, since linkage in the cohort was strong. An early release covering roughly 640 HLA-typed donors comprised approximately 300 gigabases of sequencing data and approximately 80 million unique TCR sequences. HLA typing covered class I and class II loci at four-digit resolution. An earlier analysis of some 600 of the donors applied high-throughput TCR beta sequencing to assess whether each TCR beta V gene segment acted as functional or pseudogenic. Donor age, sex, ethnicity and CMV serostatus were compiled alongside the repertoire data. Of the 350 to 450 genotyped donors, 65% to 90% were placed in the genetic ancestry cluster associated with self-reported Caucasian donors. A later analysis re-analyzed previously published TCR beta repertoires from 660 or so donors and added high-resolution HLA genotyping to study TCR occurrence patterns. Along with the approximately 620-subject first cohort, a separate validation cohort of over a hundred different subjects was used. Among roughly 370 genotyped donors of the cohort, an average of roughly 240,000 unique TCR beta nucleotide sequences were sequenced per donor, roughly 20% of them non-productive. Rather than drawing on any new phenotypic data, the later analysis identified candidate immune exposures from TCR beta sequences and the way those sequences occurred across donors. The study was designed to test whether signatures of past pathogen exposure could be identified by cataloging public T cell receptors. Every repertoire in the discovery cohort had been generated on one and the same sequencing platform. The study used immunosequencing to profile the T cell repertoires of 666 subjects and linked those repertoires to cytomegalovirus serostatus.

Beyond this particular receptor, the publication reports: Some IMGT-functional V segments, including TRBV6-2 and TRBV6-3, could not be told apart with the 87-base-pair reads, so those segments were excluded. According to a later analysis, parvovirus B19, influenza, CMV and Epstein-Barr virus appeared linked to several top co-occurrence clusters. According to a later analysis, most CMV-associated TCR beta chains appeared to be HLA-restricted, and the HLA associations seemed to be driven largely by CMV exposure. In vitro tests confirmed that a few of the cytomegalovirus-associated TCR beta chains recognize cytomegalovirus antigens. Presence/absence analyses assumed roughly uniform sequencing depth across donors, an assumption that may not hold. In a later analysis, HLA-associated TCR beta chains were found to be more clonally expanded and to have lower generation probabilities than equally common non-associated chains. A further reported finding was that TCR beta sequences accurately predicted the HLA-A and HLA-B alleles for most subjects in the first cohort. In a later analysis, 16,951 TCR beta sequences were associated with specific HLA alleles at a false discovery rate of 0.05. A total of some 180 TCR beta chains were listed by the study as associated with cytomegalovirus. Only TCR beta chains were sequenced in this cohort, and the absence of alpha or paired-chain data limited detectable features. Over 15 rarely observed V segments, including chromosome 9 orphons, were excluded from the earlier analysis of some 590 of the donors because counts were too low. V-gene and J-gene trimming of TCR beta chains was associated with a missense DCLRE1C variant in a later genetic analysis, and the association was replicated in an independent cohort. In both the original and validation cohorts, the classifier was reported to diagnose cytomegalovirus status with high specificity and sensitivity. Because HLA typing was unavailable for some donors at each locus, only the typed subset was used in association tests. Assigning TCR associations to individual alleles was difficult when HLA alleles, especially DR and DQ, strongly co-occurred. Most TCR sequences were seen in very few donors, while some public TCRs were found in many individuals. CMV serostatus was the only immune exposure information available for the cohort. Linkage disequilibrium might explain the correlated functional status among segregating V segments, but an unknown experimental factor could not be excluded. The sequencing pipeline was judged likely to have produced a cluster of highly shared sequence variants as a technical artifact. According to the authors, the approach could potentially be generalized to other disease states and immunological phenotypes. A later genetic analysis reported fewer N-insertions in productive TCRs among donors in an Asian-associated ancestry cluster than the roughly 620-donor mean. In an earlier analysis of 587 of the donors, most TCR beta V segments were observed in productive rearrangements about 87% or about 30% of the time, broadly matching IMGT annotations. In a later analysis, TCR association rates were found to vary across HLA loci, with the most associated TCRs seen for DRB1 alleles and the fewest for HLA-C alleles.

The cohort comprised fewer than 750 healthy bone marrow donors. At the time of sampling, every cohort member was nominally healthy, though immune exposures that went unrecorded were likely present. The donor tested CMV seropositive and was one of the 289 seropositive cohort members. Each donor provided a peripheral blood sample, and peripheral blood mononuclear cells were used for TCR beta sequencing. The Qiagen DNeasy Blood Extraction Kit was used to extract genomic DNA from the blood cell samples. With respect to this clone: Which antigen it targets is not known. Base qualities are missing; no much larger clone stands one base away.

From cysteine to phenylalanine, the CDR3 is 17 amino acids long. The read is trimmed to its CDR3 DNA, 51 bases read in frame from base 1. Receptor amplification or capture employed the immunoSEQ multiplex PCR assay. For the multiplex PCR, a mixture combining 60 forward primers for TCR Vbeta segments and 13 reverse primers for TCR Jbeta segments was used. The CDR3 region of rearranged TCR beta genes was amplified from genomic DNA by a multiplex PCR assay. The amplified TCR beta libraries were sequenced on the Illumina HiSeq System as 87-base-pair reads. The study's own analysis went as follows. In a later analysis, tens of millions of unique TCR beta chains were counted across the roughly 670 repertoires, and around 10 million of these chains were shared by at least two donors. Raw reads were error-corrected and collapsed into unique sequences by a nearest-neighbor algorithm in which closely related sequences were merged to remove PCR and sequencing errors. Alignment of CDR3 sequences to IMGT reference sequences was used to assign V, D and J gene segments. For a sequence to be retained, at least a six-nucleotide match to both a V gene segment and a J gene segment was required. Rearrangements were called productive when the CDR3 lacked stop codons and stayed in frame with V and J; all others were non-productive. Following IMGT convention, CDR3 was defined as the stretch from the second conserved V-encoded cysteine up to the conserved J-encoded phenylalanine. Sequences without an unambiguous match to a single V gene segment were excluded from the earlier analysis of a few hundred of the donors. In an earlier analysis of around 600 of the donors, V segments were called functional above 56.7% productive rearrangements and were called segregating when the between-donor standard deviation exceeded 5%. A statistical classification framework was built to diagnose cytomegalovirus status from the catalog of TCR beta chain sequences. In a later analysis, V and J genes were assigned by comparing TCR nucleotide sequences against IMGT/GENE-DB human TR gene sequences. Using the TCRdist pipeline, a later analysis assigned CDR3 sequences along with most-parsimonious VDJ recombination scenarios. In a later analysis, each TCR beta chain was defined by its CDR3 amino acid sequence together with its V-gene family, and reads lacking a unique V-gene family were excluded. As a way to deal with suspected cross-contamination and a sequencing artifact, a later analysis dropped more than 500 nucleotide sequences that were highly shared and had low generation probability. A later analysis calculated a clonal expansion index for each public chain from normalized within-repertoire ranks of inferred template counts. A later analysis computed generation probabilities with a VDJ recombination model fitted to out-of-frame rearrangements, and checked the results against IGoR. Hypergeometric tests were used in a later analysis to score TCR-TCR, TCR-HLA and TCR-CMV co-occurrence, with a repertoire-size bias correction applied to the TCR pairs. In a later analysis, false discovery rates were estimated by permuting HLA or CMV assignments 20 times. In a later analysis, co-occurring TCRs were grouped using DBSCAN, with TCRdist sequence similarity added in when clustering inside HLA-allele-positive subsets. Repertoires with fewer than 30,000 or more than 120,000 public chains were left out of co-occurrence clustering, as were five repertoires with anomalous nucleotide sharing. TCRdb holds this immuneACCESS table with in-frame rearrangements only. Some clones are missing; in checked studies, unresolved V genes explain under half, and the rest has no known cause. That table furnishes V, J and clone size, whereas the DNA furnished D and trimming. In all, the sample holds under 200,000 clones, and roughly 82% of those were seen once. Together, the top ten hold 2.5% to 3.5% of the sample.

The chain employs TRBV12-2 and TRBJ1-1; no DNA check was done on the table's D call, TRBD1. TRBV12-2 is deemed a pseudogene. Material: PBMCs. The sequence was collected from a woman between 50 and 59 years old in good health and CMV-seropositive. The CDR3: CASRLAGPVQGNTEAFF. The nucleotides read TGTGCAAGTCGCTTAGCGGGTCCCGTACAGGGAAACACTGAAGCTTTCTTT.